This T cell receptor beta chain is drawn from a study of PD-1 blockade in classical Hodgkin lymphoma. About the research overall: Patients were treated with nivolumab at 3 mg/kg, and this was given intravenously every 2 weeks.

The CDR3 runs 14 residues. The germline V and J ends were trimmed by 3 bases and 3 bases, with 11 bases remaining between them. The germline CDR1 and CDR2 sequences are LGHNA and YSLEER. The study, taken as a whole, reports: CD4+ but not CD8+ TCR diversity rose significantly by C4D1. Patients newly diagnosed and complete responders had comparable baseline diversity.

In every patient, relapse followed autologous stem cell transplantation, while exposure to brentuximab vedotin differed. By sample fraction, this clone is medium-sized. What it binds is unknown. TCRdb's copy holds only in-frame clones and misses some; the assay was immunoSEQ multiplex PCR. The sample consists of about 30,000 clones, 71% of them appearing once. The sample here was peripheral blood mononuclear cells (PBMCs), taken before the second cycle of nivolumab. V gene TRBV4-3 combines with J gene TRBJ1-1; a weak D match, TRBD1 (5 bases). This sequence was found in a human donor with classical Hodgkin lymphoma. The CDR3 here is CASSQGRGYTEAFF. CDR3 in DNA: TGCGCCAGCAGCCAGGGCCGGGGGTACACTGAAGCTTTCTTT.